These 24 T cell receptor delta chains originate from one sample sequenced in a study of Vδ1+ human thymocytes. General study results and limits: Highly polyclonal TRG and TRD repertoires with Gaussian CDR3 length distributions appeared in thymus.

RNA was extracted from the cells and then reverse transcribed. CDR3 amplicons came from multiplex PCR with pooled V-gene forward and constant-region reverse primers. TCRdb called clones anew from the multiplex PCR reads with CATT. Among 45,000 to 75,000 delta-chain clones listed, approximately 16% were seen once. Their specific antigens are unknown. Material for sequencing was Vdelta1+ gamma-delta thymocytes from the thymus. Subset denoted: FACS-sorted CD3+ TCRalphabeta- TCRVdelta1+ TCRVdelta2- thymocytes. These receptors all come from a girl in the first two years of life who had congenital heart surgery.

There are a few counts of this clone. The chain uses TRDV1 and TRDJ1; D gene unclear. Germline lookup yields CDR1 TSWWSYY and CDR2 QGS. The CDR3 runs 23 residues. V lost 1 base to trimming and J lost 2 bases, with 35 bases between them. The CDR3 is CALGEHPEFRSVQFRKGTDKLIF. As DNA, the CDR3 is TGTGCTCTTGGGGAACACCCCGAATTCCGTTCGGTTCAGTTCCGTAAGGGGACCGATAAACTCATCTTT.

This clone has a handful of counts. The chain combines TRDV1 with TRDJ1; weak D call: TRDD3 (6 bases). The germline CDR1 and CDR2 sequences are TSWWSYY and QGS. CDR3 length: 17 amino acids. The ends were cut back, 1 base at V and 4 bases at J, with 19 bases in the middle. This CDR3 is CALGEPLPLGGRDKLIF. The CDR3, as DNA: TGTGCTCTTGGGGAACCGCTTCCGCTCGGGGGACGCGATAAACTCATCTTT.

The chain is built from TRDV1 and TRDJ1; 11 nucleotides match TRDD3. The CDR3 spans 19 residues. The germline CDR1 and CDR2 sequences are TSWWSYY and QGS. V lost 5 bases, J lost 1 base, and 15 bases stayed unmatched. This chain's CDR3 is CALGNSPGGYCRSTDKLIF. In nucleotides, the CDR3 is TGTGCTCTTGGGAACAGCCCTGGGGGATACTGTCGGAGCACCGATAAACTCATCTTT.

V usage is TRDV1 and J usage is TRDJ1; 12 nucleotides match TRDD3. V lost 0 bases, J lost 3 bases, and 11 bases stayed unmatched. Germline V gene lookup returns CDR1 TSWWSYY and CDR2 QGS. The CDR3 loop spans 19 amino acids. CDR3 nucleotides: TGTGCTCTTGGGGAACTTCCCCTACGTACTGGGGGATACTCCGATAAACTCATCTTT. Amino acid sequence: CALGELPLRTGGYSDKLIF.

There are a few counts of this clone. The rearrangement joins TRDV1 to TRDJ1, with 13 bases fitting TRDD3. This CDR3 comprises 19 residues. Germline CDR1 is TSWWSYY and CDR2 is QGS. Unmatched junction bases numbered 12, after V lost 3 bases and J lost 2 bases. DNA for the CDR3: TGTGCTCTTGGGGATCTCCTCCACTGGGGGATACGGGGGACCGATAAACTCATCTTT. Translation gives CALGDLLHWGIRGTDKLIF.

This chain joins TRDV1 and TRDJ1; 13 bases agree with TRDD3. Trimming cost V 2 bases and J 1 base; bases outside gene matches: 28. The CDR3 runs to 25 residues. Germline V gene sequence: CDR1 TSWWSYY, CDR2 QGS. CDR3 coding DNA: TGTGCTCTTGGGGAAGTTATACCTACGGGACTAGATTTGAACTGGGGGATACGGTTCACCGATAAACTCATCTTT. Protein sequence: CALGEVIPTGLDLNWGIRFTDKLIF.

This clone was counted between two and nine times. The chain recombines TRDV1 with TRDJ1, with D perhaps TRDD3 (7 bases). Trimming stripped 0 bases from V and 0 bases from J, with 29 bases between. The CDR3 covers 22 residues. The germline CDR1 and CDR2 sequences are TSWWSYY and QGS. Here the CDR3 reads CALGELECPTPTLLGYTDKLIF. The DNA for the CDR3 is TGTGCTCTTGGGGAACTAGAATGTCCCACTCCTACGCTACTGGGGTACACCGATAAACTCATCTTT.

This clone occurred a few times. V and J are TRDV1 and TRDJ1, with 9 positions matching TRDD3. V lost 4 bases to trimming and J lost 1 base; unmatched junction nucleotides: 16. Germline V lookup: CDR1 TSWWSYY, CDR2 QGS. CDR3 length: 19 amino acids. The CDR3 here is CALGAFPPLGEDPTDKLIF. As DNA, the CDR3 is TGTGCTCTTGGGGCGTTTCCCCCACTGGGGGAGGACCCCACCGATAAACTCATCTTT.

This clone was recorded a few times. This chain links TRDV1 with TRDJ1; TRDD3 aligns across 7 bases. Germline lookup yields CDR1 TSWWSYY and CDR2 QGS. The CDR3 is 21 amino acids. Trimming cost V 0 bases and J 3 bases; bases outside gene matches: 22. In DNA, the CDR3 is TGTGCTCTTGGGGAACTTACCCCTCACCCTCCTGGGGGTACCCCCCCCGATAAACTCATCTTT. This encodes CALGELTPHPPGGTPPDKLIF.

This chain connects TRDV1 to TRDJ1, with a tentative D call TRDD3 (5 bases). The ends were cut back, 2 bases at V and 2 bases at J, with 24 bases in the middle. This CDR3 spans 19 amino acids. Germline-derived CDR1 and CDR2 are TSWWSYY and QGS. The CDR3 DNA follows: TGTGCTCTTGGGGAAGTGGGGTGGGGTTGGGAGACTCTGACCGATAAACTCATCTTT. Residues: CALGEVGWGWETLTDKLIF.

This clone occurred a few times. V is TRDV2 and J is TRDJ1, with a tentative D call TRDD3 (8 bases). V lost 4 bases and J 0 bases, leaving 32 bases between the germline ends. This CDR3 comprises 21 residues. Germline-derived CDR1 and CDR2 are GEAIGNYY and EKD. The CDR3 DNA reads TGTGCCTGTGATTTCCTACGGGGGAACTGGGGGCCCTCCAACGACACCGATAAACTCATCTTT. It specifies CACDFLRGNWGPSNDTDKLIF.

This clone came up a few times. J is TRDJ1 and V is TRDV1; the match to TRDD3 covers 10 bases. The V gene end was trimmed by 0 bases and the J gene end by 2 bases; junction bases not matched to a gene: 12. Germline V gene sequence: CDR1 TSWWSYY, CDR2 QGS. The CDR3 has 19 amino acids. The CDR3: CALGELHLTGGSETDKLIF. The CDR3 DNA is TGTGCTCTTGGGGAACTACACCTTACTGGGGGATCGGAGACCGATAAACTCATCTTT.

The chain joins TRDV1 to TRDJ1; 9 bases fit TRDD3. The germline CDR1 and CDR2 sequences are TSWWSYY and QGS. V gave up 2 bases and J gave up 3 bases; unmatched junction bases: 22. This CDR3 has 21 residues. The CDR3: CALGEIHPILRGILESDKLIF. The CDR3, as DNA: TGTGCTCTTGGGGAAATTCATCCGATTCTGCGGGGGATACTGGAGTCCGATAAACTCATCTTT.

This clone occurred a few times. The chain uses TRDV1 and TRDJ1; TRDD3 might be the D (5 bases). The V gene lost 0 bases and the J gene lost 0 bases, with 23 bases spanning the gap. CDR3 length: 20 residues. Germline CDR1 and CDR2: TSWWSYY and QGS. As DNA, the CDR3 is TGTGCTCTTGGGGAACTACGCAATTCCCCGAGGGGGCTAGACACCGATAAACTCATCTTT. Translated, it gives CALGELRNSPRGLDTDKLIF.

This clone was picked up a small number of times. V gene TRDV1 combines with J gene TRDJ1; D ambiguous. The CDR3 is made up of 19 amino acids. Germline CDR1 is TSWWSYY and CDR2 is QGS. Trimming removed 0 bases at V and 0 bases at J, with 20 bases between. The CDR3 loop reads CALGELEANYGFYTDKLIF. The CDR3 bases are TGTGCTCTTGGGGAACTTGAGGCTAACTACGGTTTCTACACCGATAAACTCATCTTT.

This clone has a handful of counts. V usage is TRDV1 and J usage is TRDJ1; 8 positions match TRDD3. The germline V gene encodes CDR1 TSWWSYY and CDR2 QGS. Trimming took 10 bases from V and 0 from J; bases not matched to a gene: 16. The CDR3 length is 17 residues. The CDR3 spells CAPPTGTGGLYTDKLIF. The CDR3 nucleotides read TGTGCTCCCCCCACCGGTACTGGGGGTTTGTACACCGATAAACTCATCTTT.

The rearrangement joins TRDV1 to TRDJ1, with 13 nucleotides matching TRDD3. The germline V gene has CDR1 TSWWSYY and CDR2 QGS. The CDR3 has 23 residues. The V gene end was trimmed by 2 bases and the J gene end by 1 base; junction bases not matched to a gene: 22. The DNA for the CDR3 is TGTGCTCTTGGGGAAGCGCGCCACGCCATTACTGGGGGATACGCTAAGTCCACCGATAAACTCATCTTT. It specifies CALGEARHAITGGYAKSTDKLIF.

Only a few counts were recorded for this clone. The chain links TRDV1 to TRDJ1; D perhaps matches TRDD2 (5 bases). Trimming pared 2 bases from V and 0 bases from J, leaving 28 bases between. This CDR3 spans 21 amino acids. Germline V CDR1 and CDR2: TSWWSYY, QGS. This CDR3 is CALGEGKAYQSGRGDTDKLIF. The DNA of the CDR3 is TGTGCTCTTGGGGAAGGTAAGGCCTACCAGTCTGGCCGAGGGGACACCGATAAACTCATCTTT.

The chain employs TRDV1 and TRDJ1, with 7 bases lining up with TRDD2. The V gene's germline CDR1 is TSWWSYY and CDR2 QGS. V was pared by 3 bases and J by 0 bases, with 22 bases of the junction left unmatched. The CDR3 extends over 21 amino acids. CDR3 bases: TGTGCTCTTGGGGATGGCCAACTTCCTAATAGAGGGTGTGTTTACACCGATAAACTCATCTTT. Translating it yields CALGDGQLPNRGCVYTDKLIF.

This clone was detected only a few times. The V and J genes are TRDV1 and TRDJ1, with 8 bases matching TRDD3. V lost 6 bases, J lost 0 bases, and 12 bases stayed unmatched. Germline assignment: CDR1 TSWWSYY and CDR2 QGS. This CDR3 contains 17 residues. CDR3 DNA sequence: TGTGCTCTTGGCGCCATTGGGATGGGGGATCACACCGATAAACTCATCTTT. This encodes CALGAIGMGDHTDKLIF.

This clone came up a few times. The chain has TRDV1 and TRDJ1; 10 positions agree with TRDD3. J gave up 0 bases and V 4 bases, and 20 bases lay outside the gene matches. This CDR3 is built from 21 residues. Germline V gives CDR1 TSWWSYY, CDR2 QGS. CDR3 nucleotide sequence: TGTGCTCTTGGGGCCGACTTCCCCACCACTACTGGGGGATTGTACACCGATAAACTCATCTTT. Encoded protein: CALGADFPTTTGGLYTDKLIF.

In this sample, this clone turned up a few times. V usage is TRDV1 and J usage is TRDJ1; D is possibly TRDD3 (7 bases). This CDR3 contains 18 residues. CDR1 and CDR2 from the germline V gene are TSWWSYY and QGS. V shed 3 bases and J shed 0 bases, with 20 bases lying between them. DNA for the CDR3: TGTGCTCTTGGGGACTGGGGGCCTTCCCAAACGTACACCGATAAACTCATCTTT. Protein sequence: CALGDWGPSQTYTDKLIF.

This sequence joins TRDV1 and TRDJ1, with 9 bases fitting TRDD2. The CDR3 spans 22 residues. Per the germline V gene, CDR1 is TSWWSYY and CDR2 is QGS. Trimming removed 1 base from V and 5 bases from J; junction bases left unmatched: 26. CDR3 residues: CALGERLLGLPTIRGPGDKLIF. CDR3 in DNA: TGTGCTCTTGGGGAACGCCTCCTAGGCCTTCCTACTATCAGGGGGCCGGGTGATAAACTCATCTTT.

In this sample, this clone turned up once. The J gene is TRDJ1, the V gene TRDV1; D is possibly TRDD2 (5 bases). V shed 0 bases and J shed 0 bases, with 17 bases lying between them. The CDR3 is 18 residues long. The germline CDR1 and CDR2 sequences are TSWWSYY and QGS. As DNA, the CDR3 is TGTGCTCTTGGGGAACTAAAAGGGACCTTCGGGTACACCGATAAACTCATCTTT. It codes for CALGELKGTFGYTDKLIF.